This T cell receptor beta chain was sequenced in a study of shared clonotypes between healthy human individuals. Using immunoSEQ multiplex PCR, the repertoire was profiled, and TCRdb retains in-frame clones only, with some absent. Seen here are roughly 700,000 clones, about 74% observed once, and the top ten hold roughly 1.7%. The CDR3 runs to 14 residues. Germline V lookup: CDR1 MNHNS, CDR2 SASEGT. Trimming removed 9 bases from V and 2 bases from J, with 13 bases in between. This clone was observed once. Other DNA sequences in this sample translate to the same CDR3. V and J are TRBV6-1 and TRBJ2-2, with a possible D match to TRBD2 (6 bases). The sample comprised memory CD4+ T cells sorted from blood. Subset: CD45RA-negative fraction. The TCR sequence derives from a woman aged 25-40 years in good health. The CDR3 sequence is CASRTGTNTGELFF. CDR3 DNA: TGTGCCAGTAGAACCGGGACTAACACCGGGGAGCTGTTTTTT.